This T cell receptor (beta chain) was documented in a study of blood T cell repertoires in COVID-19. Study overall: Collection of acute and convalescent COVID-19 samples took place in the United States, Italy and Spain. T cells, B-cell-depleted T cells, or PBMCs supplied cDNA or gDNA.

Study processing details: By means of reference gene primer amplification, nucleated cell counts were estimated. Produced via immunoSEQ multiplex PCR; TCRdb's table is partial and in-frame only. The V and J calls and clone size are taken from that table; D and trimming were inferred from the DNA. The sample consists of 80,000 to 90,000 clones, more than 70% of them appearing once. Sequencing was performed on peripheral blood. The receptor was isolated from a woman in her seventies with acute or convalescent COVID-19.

The CDR3 DNA is TGTGCCAGCAGTCCAGGGTTCTGGGCGACCCAGTACTTC. Protein sequence: CASSPGFWATQYF. J is TRBJ2-5 and V is TRBV28; D may be TRBD1 (5 bases). The germline V gene encodes CDR1 MDHEN and CDR2 SYDVKM. The CDR3 totals 13 residues. Between the trimmed V and J ends, which lost 5 bases and 7 bases, there was a span of 14 bases.